This T cell receptor (beta chain) stems from a study of blood T cell repertoires in COVID-19. Turning to the study itself: The samples span acute and convalescent COVID-19 from the United States, Italy and Spain. T cells, B-cell-depleted T cells, or PBMCs supplied cDNA or gDNA.

As handled by the study authors: By means of reference gene primer amplification, nucleated cell counts were estimated. Libraries were prepared by immunoSEQ multiplex PCR; TCRdb keeps only in-frame clonotypes and omits some of them. V and J calls plus clone size are reproduced from that table; the DNA served to infer D and trimming. The sample carries approximately 280,000 clones, approximately 84% recorded once. While infection was still active, Seattle patients were enrolled and then followed longitudinally. The clonotype originates from a human donor with COVID-19, enrolled during active disease. The donor label of this sample is uncertain. Sequencing was done on a sample of peripheral blood.

The CDR3 is CASSLQGPYEQYF. The CDR3 bases are TGCGCCAGCAGCTTACAGGGGCCCTACGAGCAGTACTTC. The genes are TRBV5-1 and TRBJ2-7; 7 nucleotides agree with TRBD1. The junction had 1 base not matched to a gene; V was cut back by 2 bases and J by 2 bases. The V gene's germline CDR1 is SGHRS and CDR2 YFSETQ. This CDR3 comprises 13 residues.